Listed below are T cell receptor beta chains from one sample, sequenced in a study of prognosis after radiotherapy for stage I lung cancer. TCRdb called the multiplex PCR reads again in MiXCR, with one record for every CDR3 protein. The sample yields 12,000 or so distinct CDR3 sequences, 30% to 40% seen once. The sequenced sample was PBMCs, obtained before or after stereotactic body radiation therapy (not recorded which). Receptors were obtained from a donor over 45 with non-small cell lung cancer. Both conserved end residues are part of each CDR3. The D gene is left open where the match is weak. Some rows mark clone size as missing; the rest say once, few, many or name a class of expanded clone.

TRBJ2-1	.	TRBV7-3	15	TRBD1	TGTGCCAGCAGCCCAACAGGGGTCGGGCCCGGGGAGCAGTTCTTC	CASSPTGVGPGEQFF
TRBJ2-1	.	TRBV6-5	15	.	TGTGCCAGCAGTTCAACAGGACAAACATACAATGAGCAGTTCTTC	CASSSTGQTYNEQFF
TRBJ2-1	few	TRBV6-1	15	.	TGTGCCAGCAGGGGCGGACTGGTCTCCTACAATGAGCAGTTCTTC	CASRGGLVSYNEQFF
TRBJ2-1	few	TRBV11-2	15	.	TGTGCCAGCAGCTTAGAGGGGAGCTCCTACAATGAGCAGTTCTTC	CASSLEGSSYNEQFF
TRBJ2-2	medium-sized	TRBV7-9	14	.	TGTGCTAGCAGCCCTAGGAGGGACTCCGGGGAGCTGTTTTTT	CASSPRRDSGELFF
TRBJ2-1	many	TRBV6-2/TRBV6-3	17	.	TGTGCCAGCAGCTCCCCCGGTGGGGGAAGCTCCTACAATGAGCAGTTCTTC	CASSSPGGGSSYNEQFF
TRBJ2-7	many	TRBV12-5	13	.	TGTGCTAGTGTTAGGGAGTCCGCCTACGAGCAGTACTTC	CASVRESAYEQYF
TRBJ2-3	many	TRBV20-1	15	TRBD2	TGCAGTGCTAGATCGACTAGCGGAAGCACAGATACGCAGTATTTT	CSARSTSGSTDTQYF
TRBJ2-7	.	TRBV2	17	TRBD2	TGTGCCAGCAGTCTGACACCCGGGCTAGCGGGCTCCTACGAGCAGTACTTC	CASSLTPGLAGSYEQYF
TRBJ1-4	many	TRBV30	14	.	TGTGCCTGGAGTGAGGGGTGGAGGAATGAAAAACTGTTTTTT	CAWSEGWRNEKLFF
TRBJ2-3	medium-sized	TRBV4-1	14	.	TGCGCCAGCAGCCTCACAGACCGGTGGGATACGCAGTATTTT	CASSLTDRWDTQYF
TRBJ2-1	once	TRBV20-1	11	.	TGCAGTGCTAGTGAATACAATGAGCAGTTCTTC	CSASEYNEQFF
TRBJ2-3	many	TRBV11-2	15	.	TGTGCCAGCAGCCCAGGCCGTTATGGCACAGATACGCAGTATTTT	CASSPGRYGTDTQYF
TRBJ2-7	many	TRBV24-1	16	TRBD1	TGTGCCACCAGTGAAGGACAGGCCGGCTCTATGTGGGAGCAGTACTTC	CATSEGQAGSMWEQYF
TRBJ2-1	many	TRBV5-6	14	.	TGTGCCAGCAGCTTTGGGGATTTAACGAGTGAGCAGTTCTTC	CASSFGDLTSEQFF
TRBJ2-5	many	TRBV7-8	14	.	TGTGCCAGCAGCTTAGAAGGGTATGGAGAGACCCAGTACTTC	CASSLEGYGETQYF
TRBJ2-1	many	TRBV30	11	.	TGTGCCTGGGAGGGCTACAATGAGCAGTTCTTC	CAWEGYNEQFF
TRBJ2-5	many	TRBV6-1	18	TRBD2	TGTGCCAGCGGATTCTCGGGACTAGCGGGGGGGCCGGGAGAGACCCAGTACTTC	CASGFSGLAGGPGETQYF
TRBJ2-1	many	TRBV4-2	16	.	TGTGCCAGCAGCCAAGTATCCCGGAGCTCCTACAATGAGCAGTTCTTC	CASSQVSRSSYNEQFF
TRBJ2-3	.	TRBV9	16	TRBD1	TGTGCCAGCATCGTAGGAGGGACAGGCAGCACAGATACGCAGTATTTT	CASIVGGTGSTDTQYF
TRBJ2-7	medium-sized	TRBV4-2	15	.	TGTGCCAGCAGCCAAGAAACATGGAGGGGCTACGAGCAGTACTTC	CASSQETWRGYEQYF
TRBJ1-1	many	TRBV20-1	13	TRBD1	TGCAGTGCGCCTCCCGGACAGGGTTCTGAAGCTTTCTTT	CSAPPGQGSEAFF
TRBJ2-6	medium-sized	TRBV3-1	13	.	TGTGCCAGCAGGGTTCCTGGGGCCAACGTCCTGACTTTC	CASRVPGANVLTF
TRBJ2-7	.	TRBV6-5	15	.	TGTGCCAGCAGTTACAGGGGGCTCGGGAGGGGAGAGCAGTACTTC	CASSYRGLGRGEQYF
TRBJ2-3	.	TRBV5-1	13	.	TGCGCCAGCAGCCGGGACGGTCCAGATACGCAGTATTTT	CASSRDGPDTQYF